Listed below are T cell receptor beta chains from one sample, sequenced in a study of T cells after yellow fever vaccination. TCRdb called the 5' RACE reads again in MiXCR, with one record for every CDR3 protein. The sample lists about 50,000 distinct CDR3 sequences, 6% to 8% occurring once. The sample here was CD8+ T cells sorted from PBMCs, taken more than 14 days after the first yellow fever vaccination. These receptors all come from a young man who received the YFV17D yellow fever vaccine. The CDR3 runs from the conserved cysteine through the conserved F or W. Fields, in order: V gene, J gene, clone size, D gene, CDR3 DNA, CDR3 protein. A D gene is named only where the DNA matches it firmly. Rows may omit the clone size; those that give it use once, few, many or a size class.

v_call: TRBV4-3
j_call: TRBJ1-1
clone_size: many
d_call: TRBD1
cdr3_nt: TGCGCCAGCAGCCCCCACGGGGACAGGTACACTGAAGCTTTCTTT
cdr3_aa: CASSPHGDRYTEAFF

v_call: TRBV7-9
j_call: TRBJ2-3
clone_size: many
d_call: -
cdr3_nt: TGTGCCAGCAGCTTCCGGGTGGGCTCCCCAAGCACAGATACGCAGTATTTT
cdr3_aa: CASSFRVGSPSTDTQYF

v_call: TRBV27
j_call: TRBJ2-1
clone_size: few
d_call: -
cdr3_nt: TGTGCCAGCAGTGCACAGGGACTTCTCAATGAGCAGTTCTTC
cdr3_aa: CASSAQGLLNEQFF

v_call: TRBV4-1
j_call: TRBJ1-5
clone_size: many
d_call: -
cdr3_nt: TGCGCCAGCAGCCAAGTAACGGGACTTAGCAATCAGCCCCAGCATTTT
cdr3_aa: CASSQVTGLSNQPQHF

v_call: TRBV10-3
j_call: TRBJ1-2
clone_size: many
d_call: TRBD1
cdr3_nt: TGTGCCATCAGTGAGCCGGGGACAGGACGGGAGACTACTTCGAACTATGGCTACACCTTC
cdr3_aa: CAISEPGTGRETTSNYGYTF

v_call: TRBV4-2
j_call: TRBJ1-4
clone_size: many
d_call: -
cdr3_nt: TGTGCCAGCAGCCAAGAAGGGACAAGACTGTTTTTT
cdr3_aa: CASSQEGTRLFF

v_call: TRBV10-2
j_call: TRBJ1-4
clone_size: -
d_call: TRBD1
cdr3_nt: TGCGCCAGCGAACCCGGACAGGAACGAACCGGGCTGTTTTTT
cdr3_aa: CASEPGQERTGLFF

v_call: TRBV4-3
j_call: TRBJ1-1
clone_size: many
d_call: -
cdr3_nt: TGCGCCAGCAGCCAAGTCCATGACACTGAAGCTTTCTTT
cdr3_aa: CASSQVHDTEAFF

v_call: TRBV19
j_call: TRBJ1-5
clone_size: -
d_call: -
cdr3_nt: TGTGCCAGTAGCCACAATCCCCAGCATTTT
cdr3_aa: CASSHNPQHF

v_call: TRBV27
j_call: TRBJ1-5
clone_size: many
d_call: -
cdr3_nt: TGTGCCAGCAGTCCCAGCTTTGGGACCCAGCCCCAGCATTTT
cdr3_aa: CASSPSFGTQPQHF

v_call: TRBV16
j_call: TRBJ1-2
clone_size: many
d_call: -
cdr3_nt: TGTGCCAGCAGCCAATCTCAACAGACCAACTATGGCTACACCTTC
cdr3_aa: CASSQSQQTNYGYTF

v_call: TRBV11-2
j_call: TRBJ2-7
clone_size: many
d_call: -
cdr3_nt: TGTGCCAGCAGCTTAGGGTTTGAGCAGTACTTC
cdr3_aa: CASSLGFEQYF

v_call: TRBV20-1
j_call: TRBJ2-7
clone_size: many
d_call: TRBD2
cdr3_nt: TGCAGTGCTAGAGAGTTCGGCCTAGCGGGGAGAACCTACGAGCAGTACTTC
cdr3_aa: CSAREFGLAGRTYEQYF

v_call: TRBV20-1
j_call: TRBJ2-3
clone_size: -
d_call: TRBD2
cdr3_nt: TGCAGGGCGGAGCGGGGGATGAGCACGCAGTATTTT
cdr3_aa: CRAERGMSTQYF

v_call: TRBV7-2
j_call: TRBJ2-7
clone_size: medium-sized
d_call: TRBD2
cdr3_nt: TGTGCCAGCAGCTACGAGGGCGGGGGAAATTACGAGCAGTACTTC
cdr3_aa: CASSYEGGGNYEQYF

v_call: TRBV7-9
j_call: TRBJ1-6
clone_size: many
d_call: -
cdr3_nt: TGTGCCATCCACGCTACAGGGTTGCAATCACCCCTCCACTTT
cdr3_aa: CAIHATGLQSPLHF

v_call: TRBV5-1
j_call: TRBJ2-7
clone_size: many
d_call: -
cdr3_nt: TGCGCCTCCCGCGCGGCAGGGGCCTACGAGCAGTACTTC
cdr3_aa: CASRAAGAYEQYF

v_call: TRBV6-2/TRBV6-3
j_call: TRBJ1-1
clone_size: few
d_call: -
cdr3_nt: TGTGCCAGCAGTTGGGAGGGTCACAACACTGAAGCTTTCTTT
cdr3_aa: CASSWEGHNTEAFF

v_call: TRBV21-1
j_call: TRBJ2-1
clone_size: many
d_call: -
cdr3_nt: TGTGCCAGCAGCAAAAGGACTAGCGGAAACTACAATGAGCAGTTCTTC
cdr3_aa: CASSKRTSGNYNEQFF

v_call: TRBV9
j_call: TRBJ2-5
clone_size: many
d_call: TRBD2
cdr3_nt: TGTGCCAGCAGCGCGAGCGGGGGGGCAGCAGAGACCCAGTACTTC
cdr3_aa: CASSASGGAAETQYF

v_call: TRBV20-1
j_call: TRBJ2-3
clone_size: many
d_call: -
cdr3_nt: TGCAGTGCTCGGGGCACAGATACGCAGTATTTT
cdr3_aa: CSARGTDTQYF

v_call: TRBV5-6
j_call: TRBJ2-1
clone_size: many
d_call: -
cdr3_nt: TGTGCCAGCAGCTTGGCCGAACAGGACGACTTCTACAATGAGCAGTTCTTC
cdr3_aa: CASSLAEQDDFYNEQFF

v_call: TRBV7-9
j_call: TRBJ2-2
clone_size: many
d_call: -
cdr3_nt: TGTGCCAGCAGCGGACCACTCGGGGGCACCGGGGAGCTGTTTTTT
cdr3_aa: CASSGPLGGTGELFF

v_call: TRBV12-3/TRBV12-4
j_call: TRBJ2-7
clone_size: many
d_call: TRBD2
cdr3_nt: TGTGCCAGCAGCATACTAGCGGGGGGACTCTACGAGCAGTACTTC
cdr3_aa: CASSILAGGLYEQYF

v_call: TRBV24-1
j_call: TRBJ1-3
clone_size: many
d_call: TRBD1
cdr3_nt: TGTGCCACCCTAAAGCCCGGGGACAGCTCTGGAAACACCATATATTTT
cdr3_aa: CATLKPGDSSGNTIYF

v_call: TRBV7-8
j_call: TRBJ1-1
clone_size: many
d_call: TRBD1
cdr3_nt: TGTGCCAGCAGCTTAGTTGTCGGACAGGGAATCACTGAAGCTTTCTTT
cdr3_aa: CASSLVVGQGITEAFF

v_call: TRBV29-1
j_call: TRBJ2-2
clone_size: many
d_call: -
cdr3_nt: TGCAGCGTTGTAAGAAGCACCGGGGAGCTGTTTTTT
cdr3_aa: CSVVRSTGELFF

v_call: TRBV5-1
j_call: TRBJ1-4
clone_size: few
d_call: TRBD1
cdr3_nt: TGCGCCAGCAGCTTTCGGACAGGCCGGGGAGAACTGTTTTTT
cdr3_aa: CASSFRTGRGELFF

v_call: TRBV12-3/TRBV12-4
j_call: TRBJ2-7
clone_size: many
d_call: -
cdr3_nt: TGTGCCAGCAGTCCCCAAGCCTACGAGCAGTACTTC
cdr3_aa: CASSPQAYEQYF

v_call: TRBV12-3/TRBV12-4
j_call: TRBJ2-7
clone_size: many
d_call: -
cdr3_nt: TGTGCCAGCAACCCGGACAGCACCTACGAGCAGTACTTC
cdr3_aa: CASNPDSTYEQYF

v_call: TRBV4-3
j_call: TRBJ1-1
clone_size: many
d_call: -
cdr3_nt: TGCGCCAGCAGCCAAGTCCTTGTGGGGTCGACTGAAGCTTTCTTT
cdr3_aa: CASSQVLVGSTEAFF

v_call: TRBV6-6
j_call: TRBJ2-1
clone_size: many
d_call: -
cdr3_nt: TGTGCCAGCAGTTCTTTAGGGGTTGAGCAGTTCTTC
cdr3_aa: CASSSLGVEQFF

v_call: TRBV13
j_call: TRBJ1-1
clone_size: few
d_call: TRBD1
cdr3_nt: TGTGCCAGCAGCAGACAGGGTTTGCGTCGGGGCACTGAAGCTTTCTTT
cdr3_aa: CASSRQGLRRGTEAFF

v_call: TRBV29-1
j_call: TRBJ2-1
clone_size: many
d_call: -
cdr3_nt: TGCAGCGTTGGTGTTCACACAAACAATGAGCAGTTCTTC
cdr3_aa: CSVGVHTNNEQFF

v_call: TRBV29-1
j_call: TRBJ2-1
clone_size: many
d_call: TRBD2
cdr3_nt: TGCAGCGTTGAAGATCACGAAGCGGGGGGGCGTAATGAGCAGTTCTTC
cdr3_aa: CSVEDHEAGGRNEQFF